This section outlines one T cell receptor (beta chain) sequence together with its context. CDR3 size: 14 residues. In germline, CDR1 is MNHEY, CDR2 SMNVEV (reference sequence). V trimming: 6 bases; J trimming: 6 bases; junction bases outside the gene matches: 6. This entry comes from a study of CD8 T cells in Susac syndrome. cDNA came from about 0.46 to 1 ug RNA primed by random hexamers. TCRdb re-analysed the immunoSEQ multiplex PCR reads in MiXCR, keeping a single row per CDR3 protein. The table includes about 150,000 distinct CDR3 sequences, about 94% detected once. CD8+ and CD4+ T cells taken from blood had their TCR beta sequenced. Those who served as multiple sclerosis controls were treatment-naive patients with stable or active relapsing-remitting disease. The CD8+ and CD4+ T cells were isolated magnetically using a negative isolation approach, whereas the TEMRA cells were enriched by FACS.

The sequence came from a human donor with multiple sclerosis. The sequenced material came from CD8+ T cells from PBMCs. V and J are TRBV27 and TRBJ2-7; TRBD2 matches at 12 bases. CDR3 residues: CASSLAGGPFEQYF. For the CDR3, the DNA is TGTGCCAGCAGCCTAGCGGGGGGGCCTTTCGAGCAGTACTTC.